This note documents a single T cell receptor (beta chain) sequence. Per the original methods: Amplification with reference gene primers provided the estimates of nucleated cell counts. The data were produced by immunoSEQ multiplex PCR, yet TCRdb's version contains in-frame clones alone and is incomplete. That table furnishes V, J and clone size, whereas the DNA furnished D and trimming. The sample includes roughly 180,000 clones, approximately 79% seen only once; the top ten take 8.1%. These data belong to a study of blood T cell repertoires in COVID-19. On the study more broadly: COVID-19 samples from acute and convalescent phases originated in the United States, Italy and Spain. T cells, B-cell-depleted T cells, or PBMCs supplied cDNA or gDNA.

Trimming removed 4 bases at V and 4 bases at J, with 10 bases between. Looked up from germline, CDR1 is SGHVS and CDR2 is FQNEAQ. This CDR3 comprises 14 residues. One Seattle source followed patients from active infection through their disease course. Sequencing was carried out using peripheral blood. This sequence originates from a woman aged 55-70 years with COVID-19, enrolled during active disease. This chain connects TRBV7-8 to TRBJ2-2; weak D call: TRBD1 (6 bases). The CDR3 region is CASSSNRATGELFF. CDR3 sequence (DNA): TGTGCCAGCAGCTCAAACAGGGCCACCGGGGAGCTGTTTTTT.